Each of the 4 T cell receptor beta chains below was sequenced from the same sample in a study of early T cells in non-severe SARS-CoV-2 infection. TCRdb re-called the 5' RACE reads with MiXCR, one entry per CDR3 protein. In the table there are approximately 37,000 distinct CDR3 sequences, approximately 8% of which are singletons. The sequencing here drew on whole blood, taken at baseline. The receptor set was obtained from an adult who was a healthcare worker with PCR-confirmed SARS-CoV-2 infection or an uninfected control (not recorded which).

This clonotype has a handful of counts. The chain employs TRBV10-3 and TRBJ2-7, with no clear D. This CDR3 comprises 13 residues. Germline V CDR1 and CDR2: ENHRY, SYGVKD. Trimming took off 4 bases at V and 2 bases at J, with 9 bases between the two ends. The CDR3 DNA is TGTGCCATCAGTGCCGGCGGTACCTACGAGCAGTACTTC. This translates into CAISAGGTYEQYF.

The rearrangement uses TRBV20-1 and TRBJ2-5, with D perhaps being TRBD1 or TRBD2 (5 bases each). Germline V gene lookup returns CDR1 DFQATT and CDR2 SNEGSKA (reference sequence). This CDR3 is 12 amino acids long. V lost 1 base, J lost 5 bases, and 8 bases lay in between. The CDR3 protein is CSARGDVETQYF. CDR3 coding DNA: TGCAGTGCTAGAGGGGACGTTGAGACCCAGTACTTC.

The chain is built from TRBV30 and TRBJ2-1, with a weak D call TRBD1 (7 bases). The V end was cut by 8 bases, the J end by 9 bases, with 20 bases between. Germline loops: CDR1 GTSNPN, CDR2 SVGIG (reference sequence). The CDR3 length is 13 residues. CDR3 amino acids: CARGGTAYSEQFF. CDR3 in DNA: TGTGCCCGTGGGGGGACAGCCTATAGTGAGCAGTTCTTC.

CDR3 in amino acids: CASSPLPRGTLGQNTEAFF. In nucleotides, the CDR3 is TGTGCCAGCTCACCTCTCCCACGCGGGACCCTGGGGCAGAACACTGAAGCTTTCTTT. J is TRBJ1-1 and V is TRBV18; tentatively, D is TRBD1 (5 bases). This CDR3 region has 19 residues. Germline-derived CDR1 and CDR2 are KGHSH and LQKENI. Trimming pared 3 bases from V and 1 base from J, leaving 24 bases between.